These T cell receptor beta chains were read from a single sample in a study of T cell clones after liver transplantation. Clones were read by immunoSEQ multiplex PCR, and TCRdb kept only the in-frame ones, dropping some. The sample records roughly 80,000 clones, roughly 83% being singletons. The sample in question was CD4+ T cells from blood, obtained at the 22-month timepoint. The receptors come from a human patient who received a liver transplant. The T cells may partly be graft donor cells. The CDR3 runs from the conserved cysteine through the conserved F or W. Some rows have no size entry. The others give once, few or many, or a class for an expanded clone.

J,V,size,CDR3
TRBJ2-5,TRBV7-2,NA,CASSLIGTGAGETQYF
TRBJ1-5,TRBV6-1,NA,CASSLETTGFRPQHF
TRBJ2-3,TRBV5-1,NA,CASSLKGSSSTDTQYF
TRBJ2-7,TRBV11-2,NA,CASSLAPSGLSYEQYF
TRBJ2-7,TRBV28,NA,CASSQPGTLTYEQYF
TRBJ1-3,TRBV7-9,once,CASSSEIGNTIYF
TRBJ2-6,TRBV7-2,NA,CASSPLRTGKNSGANVLTF
TRBJ2-7,TRBV4-3,NA,CASSQDRSGNYEQYF
TRBJ1-3,TRBV2,few,CASSEFGSGNTIYF
TRBJ2-5,TRBV29-1,NA,CSHSSGADETQYF
TRBJ2-7,TRBV6-1,NA,CASSEAGTGFLEQYF
TRBJ1-6,TRBV6-6,NA,CASTLQISGTFHF
TRBJ2-7,TRBV19,NA,CASSKDRSYEQYF
TRBJ2-7,TRBV11-2,NA,CASGRTAYEQYF
TRBJ2-7,TRBV9,NA,CASSVTSGGPAYEQYF
TRBJ2-5,TRBV7-6,NA,CASSFERGHQETQYF
TRBJ2-3,TRBV4-2,NA,CASSQQRDTQYF
TRBJ2-7,TRBV7-2,few,CASRIPPTQQYF
TRBJ1-1,TRBV5-1,medium-sized,CASRAQQNTEAFF
TRBJ1-5,TRBV4-1,few,CASSQGIGDQPQHF
TRBJ1-2,TRBV2,NA,CASKRVGQGVWGYTF
TRBJ2-5,TRBV10-3,NA,CAISESIQAGRETQYF
TRBJ1-2,TRBV7-3,NA,CASSLKARGGANYGYTF
TRBJ2-2,TRBV4-1,NA,CASRQEIGELFF
TRBJ2-5,TRBV19,NA,CASREAPGLASQYF
TRBJ2-3,TRBV2,NA,CASSEGLGNADTQYF
TRBJ2-1,TRBV18,NA,CASSPSVRGINNEQFF
TRBJ1-2,TRBV15,NA,CATSRYREEVYGYTF
TRBJ1-5,TRBV6-1,NA,CASNNGRGNQPQHF
TRBJ2-2,TRBV5-6,NA,CASSLLGPRAGELFF
TRBJ1-3,TRBV28,NA,CASSLFPNSGNTIYF
TRBJ2-5,TRBV5-1,NA,CASSLTPSGRGETQYF
TRBJ2-7,TRBV4-2,NA,CASSQETGGRYEQYF
TRBJ2-3,TRBV18,NA,CASSPRDTDTQYF
TRBJ2-1,TRBV18,NA,CASSLRGLAGGYNEQFF
TRBJ2-2,TRBV7-2,once,CASSYQTSGSSTGELFF
TRBJ1-2,TRBV30,NA,CAWHSFPHGGYTF
TRBJ2-5,TRBV7-2,NA,CASSFTGTGGGETQYF
TRBJ2-1,TRBV7-2,NA,CASSSGWNEQFF
TRBJ2-1,TRBV7-9,many,CASSLGSHNEQFF
TRBJ1-2,TRBV9,NA,CASGGQGARGYTF
TRBJ2-3,TRBV5-4,NA,CASSLPQGVGTDTQYF
TRBJ2-7,TRBV10-3,NA,CASRDTYEQYF
TRBJ2-3,TRBV10-3,NA,CAISVNPLSRDTQYF